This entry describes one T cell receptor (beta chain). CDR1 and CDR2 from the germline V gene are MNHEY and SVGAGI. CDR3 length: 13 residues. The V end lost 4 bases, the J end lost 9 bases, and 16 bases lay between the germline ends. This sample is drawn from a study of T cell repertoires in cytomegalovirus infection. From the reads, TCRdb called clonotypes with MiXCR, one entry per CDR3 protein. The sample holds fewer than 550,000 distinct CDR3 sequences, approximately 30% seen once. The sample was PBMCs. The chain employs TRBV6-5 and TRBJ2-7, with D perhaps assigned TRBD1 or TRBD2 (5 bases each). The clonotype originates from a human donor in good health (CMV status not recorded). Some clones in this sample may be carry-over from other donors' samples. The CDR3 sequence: CASSLSGTNGQYF. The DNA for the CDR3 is TGTGCCAGCAGTTTATCCGGGACGAACGGGCAGTACTTC.